Following are 11 T cell receptor beta chains from one sample sequenced in a study of human T cells and chemical hapten exposure. A single record per CDR3 protein comes from TCRdb applying MiXCR to the RACE reads. The sample includes more than 35,000 distinct CDR3 sequences, approximately 4% of them seen just once. Indicated time point: healthy volunteer bleed at 6 weeks. Total RNA extraction was carried out from unfractionated whole blood. Material: whole blood. These receptors came from a human donor in good health. Some clones in this sample may be carry-over from other donors' samples.

This clonotype was observed at least ten times. This chain joins TRBV3-1 and TRBJ1-1; no clear D. This CDR3 region has 15 residues. Germline CDR1 LGHDT, CDR2 YNNKEL (reference sequence). V dropped 0 bases and J dropped 2 bases, with 10 bases sitting between them. The DNA for the CDR3 is TGTGCCAGCAGCCAAGACGTACGGATTAACACTGAAGCTTTCTTT. Its translation is CASSQDVRINTEAFF.

This clonotype is deemed medium-sized (0.01 to 0.1%). This chain links TRBV11-3 with TRBJ2-7, with unresolved D. This CDR3 has 14 residues. Germline assignment: CDR1 SGHNT and CDR2 YENEEA. With 5 bases removed from V and 4 bases from J, the gap between germline ends came to 15 bases. The CDR3 loop is CASSPLLARYEQYF. As DNA, the CDR3 is TGTGCCAGCAGCCCACTCCTGGCTCGGTACGAGCAGTACTTC.

The V call is TRBV20-1, the J call TRBJ1-6; D not resolved. The V end lost 1 base, the J end lost 7 bases, and 11 bases lay between the germline ends. This CDR3 has 14 residues. Germline V gene sequence: CDR1 DFQATT, CDR2 SNEGSKA (reference sequence). The CDR3 is CSARGSAGNSPLHF. The CDR3 DNA sequence: TGCAGTGCTAGAGGTTCGGCCGGGAATTCACCCCTCCACTTT.

Many counts were recorded for this clonotype. The chain links TRBV6-5 to TRBJ1-5; no clear D. The germline V gene has CDR1 MNHEY and CDR2 SVGAGI. V was clipped by 4 bases and J by 7 bases, with 14 bases between them. The CDR3 spans 14 residues. In DNA form, the CDR3 reads TGTGCCAGCAGTTCCGCCGGGAACTGGCAGCCCCAGCATTTT. Translation gives CASSSAGNWQPQHF.

This clonotype came up many times. This chain joins TRBV12-5 and TRBJ1-2; TRBD1 agrees at 7 bases. This CDR3 has 14 residues. Germline loops: CDR1 LGHNT, CDR2 FRNRAP. J lost 4 bases, V lost 2 bases, and 4 bases had no gene match. The CDR3 DNA reads as TGTGCTAGTGGTTTGTCCGGGACAGCCTATGGCTACACCTTC. This sequence encodes CASGLSGTAYGYTF.

This clonotype has a count of ten or more. The rearrangement uses TRBV15 and TRBJ2-4; no definite D call. Trimming cost V 0 bases and J 4 bases, with 7 bases left between them. The CDR3 loop spans 14 amino acids. Per the germline V gene, CDR1 is LNHNV and CDR2 is YYDKDF (reference sequence). CDR3: CATSREGTKNIQYF. The CDR3 region has the DNA TGTGCCACCAGCAGAGAAGGCACGAAAAACATTCAGTACTTC. The variable domain in full, completed from reference TRBV15 and TRBJ2-4, reads DAMVIQNPRYQVTQFGKPVTLSCSQTLNHNVMYWYQQKSSQAPKLLFHYYDKDFNNEADTPDNFQSRRPNTSFCFLDIRSPGLGDTAMYLCATSREGTKNIQYFGAGTRLSVL.

The chain carries TRBV12-3 or TRBV12-4 and TRBJ1-5, with no clear D. Trimming left V 3 bases short and J 4 bases short, with 7 bases between. The CDR3 contains 13 residues. The DNA for the CDR3 is TGTGCCAGCAGTTTTTCCGGGAATCAGCCCCAGCATTTT. Translated: CASSFSGNQPQHF.

In this sample, this clonotype turned up many times. The chain couples TRBV7-9 to TRBJ2-6; 7 bases agree with TRBD1. This CDR3 has 17 amino acids. Germline CDR1 and CDR2: SEHNR and FQNEAQ (reference sequence). With V trimmed by 5 bases and J by 4 bases, 11 bases remained unmatched. Here the CDR3 reads CASSPRQGSSGANVLTF. CDR3 nucleotides: TGTGCCAGCAGCCCTCGACAGGGAAGTTCAGGGGCCAACGTCCTGACTTTC. The complete variable domain, with remaining parts taken from reference TRBV7-9 and TRBJ2-6, reads DTGVSQNPRHKITKRGQNVTFRCDPISEHNRLYWYRQTLGQGPEFLTYFQNEAQLEKSRLLSDRFSAERPKGSFSTLEIQRTEQGDSAMYLCASSPRQGSSGANVLTFGAGSRLTVL.

There are a few counts of this clonotype. The V and J genes are TRBV25-1 and TRBJ2-3; D ambiguous. The CDR3 extends over 14 amino acids. Trimming cost V 4 bases and J 0 bases, with 8 bases left between them. Germline values: CDR1 MGHDK, CDR2 SYGVNS. The CDR3, as DNA: TGTGCCAGCAGTGGTAGCCCTAGCACAGATACGCAGTATTTT. Translated, it gives CASSGSPSTDTQYF.

This clonotype has at least ten counts. The chain is built from TRBV7-3 and TRBJ2-1; the D call may be TRBD1 or TRBD2 (7 bases each). CDR1 is SGHTA, CDR2 FQGTGA, per germline. The CDR3 is 15 amino acids. V lost 0 bases, J lost 7 bases, and 13 bases lay in between. The CDR3 nucleotides are TGTGCCAGCAGCTTAACGGTCAGGGGGGGTAATGAGCAGTTCTTC. Its translation: CASSLTVRGGNEQFF.

This clonotype was counted at least ten times. The chain uses TRBV10-2 and TRBJ2-3; weak D call: TRBD2 (5 bases). V shed 3 bases and J shed 2 bases, with 9 bases lying between them. Germline-derived CDR1 and CDR2 are WSHSY and SAAADI. This CDR3 has 14 amino acids. The CDR3 region is CASSDGLHTDTQYF. The CDR3 DNA reads TGCGCCAGCAGTGATGGACTCCACACAGATACGCAGTATTTT.